This is a list of T cell receptor beta chains from one sample in a study of blood T cell repertoires in COVID-19. The data were produced by immunoSEQ multiplex PCR, yet TCRdb's version contains in-frame clones alone and is incomplete. The profile shows about 380,000 clones, roughly 85% of them singletons. The sample was peripheral blood. These receptors were taken from a woman aged 18-29 years with acute or convalescent COVID-19. CDR3s include the opening cysteine and the closing phenylalanine or tryptophan. Fields, in order: CDR3 DNA, CDR3 protein, V gene, J gene, D gene, clone size. The D gene is left open where the match is weak. Clone size is shown for a subset of rows, as once, few, many or a class of expanded clone.

cdr3_nt: TGTGCCAGCAGGGAAGGTCCAATGACAGGGGGCGGTGGCTACACCTTC
cdr3_aa: CASREGPMTGGGGYTF
v_call: TRBV5-4
j_call: TRBJ1-2
d_call: TRBD1
clone_size: NA

cdr3_nt: TGCGCCAGCAGCCCACAGGGGTTTGACACTGAAGCTTTCTTT
cdr3_aa: CASSPQGFDTEAFF
v_call: TRBV5-1
j_call: TRBJ1-1
d_call: TRBD1
clone_size: NA

cdr3_nt: TGCGCCAGCAGTCAGGGGACCGGGGAGCTGTTTTTT
cdr3_aa: CASSQGTGELFF
v_call: TRBV10-2
j_call: TRBJ2-2
d_call: NA
clone_size: NA

cdr3_nt: TGTGCCAGTACTAAAGAAGCGGGAGGGCAGGTGAACACCGGGGAGCTGTTTTTT
cdr3_aa: CASTKEAGGQVNTGELFF
v_call: TRBV19
j_call: TRBJ2-2
d_call: TRBD2
clone_size: NA

cdr3_nt: TGTGCCATCAGGCCGGGACAGTCCTACGAGCAGTACTTC
cdr3_aa: CAIRPGQSYEQYF
v_call: TRBV10-3
j_call: TRBJ2-7
d_call: TRBD1
clone_size: NA

cdr3_nt: TGTGCCAGCATCGGGGAGACCCAGTACTTC
cdr3_aa: CASIGETQYF
v_call: TRBV7-6
j_call: TRBJ2-5
d_call: NA
clone_size: NA

cdr3_nt: TGTGCCATCAGCGCCCCTTCCGGGACATTCCACACTGAAGCTTTCTTT
cdr3_aa: CAISAPSGTFHTEAFF
v_call: TRBV10-3
j_call: TRBJ1-1
d_call: NA
clone_size: NA

cdr3_nt: TGTGCCAGCAGCGCCGGACAGGTCTACACTGAAGCTTTCTTT
cdr3_aa: CASSAGQVYTEAFF
v_call: TRBV9
j_call: TRBJ1-1
d_call: TRBD1
clone_size: NA

cdr3_nt: TGTGCCAGCAGCGTAGGGTGGGACAGGGGGCGCGGTATGAACACTGAAGCTTTCTTT
cdr3_aa: CASSVGWDRGRGMNTEAFF
v_call: TRBV9
j_call: TRBJ1-1
d_call: TRBD1
clone_size: NA

cdr3_nt: TGTGCCAGCAGTTACGACAGGGAGAGCTCTGGAAACACCATATATTTT
cdr3_aa: CASSYDRESSGNTIYF
v_call: TRBV5-6
j_call: TRBJ1-3
d_call: TRBD1
clone_size: NA

cdr3_nt: TGTGCCAGCAGTTTAACAGGGCCCTACGAGCAGTACTTC
cdr3_aa: CASSLTGPYEQYF
v_call: TRBV27
j_call: TRBJ2-7
d_call: NA
clone_size: NA

cdr3_nt: TGCGCCAGCAGCCAAGCGGGGGGAGATGGAAACACCATATATTTT
cdr3_aa: CASSQAGGDGNTIYF
v_call: TRBV4-1
j_call: TRBJ1-3
d_call: NA
clone_size: once

cdr3_nt: TGTGCCAGCAGTTCGGGTGAGGCGGGAGTGTATACGCAGTATTTT
cdr3_aa: CASSSGEAGVYTQYF
v_call: TRBV6-5
j_call: TRBJ2-3
d_call: TRBD2
clone_size: NA

cdr3_nt: TGTGCCATCAGTGACAGGGGTGAAAAACTGTTTTTT
cdr3_aa: CAISDRGEKLFF
v_call: TRBV10-3
j_call: TRBJ1-4
d_call: NA
clone_size: few

cdr3_nt: TGTGCCAGCAGCGCCGGGCCGGCACTAGCGGAGACCCAGTACTTC
cdr3_aa: CASSAGPALAETQYF
v_call: TRBV9
j_call: TRBJ2-5
d_call: TRBD2
clone_size: NA

cdr3_nt: TGTGCCAGCAGCGTAGCCGCAGGGGGGAATGAAAAACTGTTTTTT
cdr3_aa: CASSVAAGGNEKLFF
v_call: TRBV9
j_call: TRBJ1-4
d_call: TRBD1
clone_size: NA

cdr3_nt: TGTGCCACCAGTGATCTCCCCGGGACAGGGCCCGAGCAGTACTTC
cdr3_aa: CATSDLPGTGPEQYF
v_call: TRBV24-1
j_call: TRBJ2-7
d_call: TRBD1
clone_size: NA

cdr3_nt: TGTGCCAGCAGTCGGACAGGGAACTATGGCTACACCTTC
cdr3_aa: CASSRTGNYGYTF
v_call: TRBV28
j_call: TRBJ1-2
d_call: TRBD1
clone_size: once

cdr3_nt: TGTGCCAGCAGTTCTCCAAGCCAGGGATTTCAAGAGACCCAGTACTTC
cdr3_aa: CASSSPSQGFQETQYF
v_call: TRBV28
j_call: TRBJ2-5
d_call: NA
clone_size: NA

cdr3_nt: TGTGCCTGGACCCTCGGGACAGGGGAAGGCTACACCTTC
cdr3_aa: CAWTLGTGEGYTF
v_call: TRBV30
j_call: TRBJ1-2
d_call: TRBD1
clone_size: NA

cdr3_nt: TGTGCCAGCAGCTTATCGGGGACAGGGGGCACTGAGACCCAGTACTTC
cdr3_aa: CASSLSGTGGTETQYF
v_call: TRBV11-2
j_call: TRBJ2-5
d_call: TRBD1
clone_size: NA

cdr3_nt: TGTGCCAGCAGTTTATCCGTTAGCGGGTTCTACGAGCAGTACTTC
cdr3_aa: CASSLSVSGFYEQYF
v_call: TRBV27
j_call: TRBJ2-7
d_call: TRBD2
clone_size: NA

cdr3_nt: TGTGCCAGCAGTTCCCGGGAGCGGGACACTGAAGCTTTCTTT
cdr3_aa: CASSSRERDTEAFF
v_call: TRBV27
j_call: TRBJ1-1
d_call: NA
clone_size: few

cdr3_nt: TGTGCCAGCAGCCCCTCGACTAGCCTTTTTCTTGGAGATACGCAGTATTTT
cdr3_aa: CASSPSTSLFLGDTQYF
v_call: TRBV9
j_call: TRBJ2-3
d_call: TRBD2
clone_size: NA

cdr3_nt: TGTGCCAGTAGTACCACTCGCATAGCGGGGTACACAGATACGCAGTATTTT
cdr3_aa: CASSTTRIAGYTDTQYF
v_call: TRBV19
j_call: TRBJ2-3
d_call: TRBD2
clone_size: NA

cdr3_nt: TGTGCCAGCAGCGTAGACACAGGGGTTGGCCAGCCCCAGCATTTT
cdr3_aa: CASSVDTGVGQPQHF
v_call: TRBV9
j_call: TRBJ1-5
d_call: TRBD1
clone_size: NA

cdr3_nt: TGTGCCAGCAGCGTAGGCGGGGCTGGACAAGAGACCCAGTACTTC
cdr3_aa: CASSVGGAGQETQYF
v_call: TRBV9
j_call: TRBJ2-5
d_call: NA
clone_size: NA

cdr3_nt: TGTGCCAGCAGCACGGGACTAGGGGGATACAATGAGCAGTTCTTC
cdr3_aa: CASSTGLGGYNEQFF
v_call: TRBV6-5
j_call: TRBJ2-1
d_call: TRBD2
clone_size: NA

cdr3_nt: TGCGCCAGCAGCCCCGGGACAGGGGGATCCGGGGAGCTGTTTTTT
cdr3_aa: CASSPGTGGSGELFF
v_call: TRBV5-1
j_call: TRBJ2-2
d_call: TRBD1
clone_size: NA

cdr3_nt: TGTGCCAGCAGTTCCGGACAGGGCTCCTACGAGCAGTACTTC
cdr3_aa: CASSSGQGSYEQYF
v_call: TRBV27
j_call: TRBJ2-7
d_call: TRBD1
clone_size: NA

cdr3_nt: TGTGCCAGCAGTCCGACATCGAACACTGAAGCTTTCTTT
cdr3_aa: CASSPTSNTEAFF
v_call: TRBV6-5
j_call: TRBJ1-1
d_call: NA
clone_size: NA

cdr3_nt: TGTGCCAGAAGCGGGGAGGGACTTGAAGCTTTCTTT
cdr3_aa: CARSGEGLEAFF
v_call: TRBV5-3
j_call: TRBJ1-1
d_call: NA
clone_size: NA

cdr3_nt: TGTGCCAGCAGTGAAGATGACAGGGTGAACACTGAAGCTTTCTTT
cdr3_aa: CASSEDDRVNTEAFF
v_call: TRBV6-1
j_call: TRBJ1-1
d_call: TRBD1
clone_size: NA

cdr3_nt: TGTGCCAGCAGCCGGACTAGCGGGAGTATCTACGAGCAGTACTTC
cdr3_aa: CASSRTSGSIYEQYF
v_call: TRBV7-2
j_call: TRBJ2-7
d_call: TRBD2
clone_size: NA

cdr3_nt: TGTGCCAGCAGTTTTTACAGAACCGAGCCCCAGCATTTT
cdr3_aa: CASSFYRTEPQHF
v_call: TRBV28
j_call: TRBJ1-5
d_call: NA
clone_size: once

cdr3_nt: TGCGCCAGCAGCTTTTACACGCGGGAACTCACAGATACGCAGTATTTT
cdr3_aa: CASSFYTRELTDTQYF
v_call: TRBV5-1
j_call: TRBJ2-3
d_call: NA
clone_size: NA

cdr3_nt: TGTGCCAGTAGTTTCGGACAGGCCGATTCACCCCTCCACTTT
cdr3_aa: CASSFGQADSPLHF
v_call: TRBV19
j_call: TRBJ1-6
d_call: TRBD1
clone_size: once

cdr3_nt: TGTGCCACCAGTGATTTTAACAGGGTACGAGACGAGACCCAGTACTTC
cdr3_aa: CATSDFNRVRDETQYF
v_call: TRBV24-1
j_call: TRBJ2-5
d_call: NA
clone_size: NA

cdr3_nt: TGTGCCAGCAGCCCCCGAGGAGCCTATGGCTACACCTTC
cdr3_aa: CASSPRGAYGYTF
v_call: TRBV7-8
j_call: TRBJ1-2
d_call: NA
clone_size: many

cdr3_nt: TGTGCCAGCAGCCAAAGGGAACAGGGATCCGGCTACACCTTC
cdr3_aa: CASSQREQGSGYTF
v_call: TRBV3-1/TRBV3-2
j_call: TRBJ1-2
d_call: NA
clone_size: NA

cdr3_nt: TGTGCCAGCAGTCCGCCTACGGGAAGGTCCACTGAAGCTTTCTTT
cdr3_aa: CASSPPTGRSTEAFF
v_call: TRBV6-5
j_call: TRBJ1-1
d_call: NA
clone_size: once

cdr3_nt: TGTGCCAGCAGTCACGGGGGAAGTCAGCCCCAGCATTTT
cdr3_aa: CASSHGGSQPQHF
v_call: TRBV7-9
j_call: TRBJ1-5
d_call: NA
clone_size: NA

cdr3_nt: TGTGCCAGCAGCCATGCCTTCGGGTCCACCGGGGAGCTGTTTTTT
cdr3_aa: CASSHAFGSTGELFF
v_call: TRBV3-1/TRBV3-2
j_call: TRBJ2-2
d_call: NA
clone_size: NA

cdr3_nt: TGCGCCAGCAGCTTGGATAGGACAGGGAGCTACAATGAGCAGTTCTTC
cdr3_aa: CASSLDRTGSYNEQFF
v_call: TRBV5-1
j_call: TRBJ2-1
d_call: TRBD1
clone_size: NA

cdr3_nt: TGTGCCAGCAGTTTGCGGCTCCTAGCGGGTTCAGGGGGGGAGCAGTACTTC
cdr3_aa: CASSLRLLAGSGGEQYF
v_call: TRBV28
j_call: TRBJ2-7
d_call: NA
clone_size: NA

cdr3_nt: TGTGCCACCAGTGACCTGGACAGGCATCCCTACGAGCAGTACTTC
cdr3_aa: CATSDLDRHPYEQYF
v_call: TRBV24-1
j_call: TRBJ2-7
d_call: TRBD1
clone_size: NA

cdr3_nt: TGTGCCAGCAGCCCGACTTCTAGCGCTTACTACGAGCAGTACTTC
cdr3_aa: CASSPTSSAYYEQYF
v_call: TRBV7-2
j_call: TRBJ2-7
d_call: NA
clone_size: NA

cdr3_nt: TGTGCCAGCAGCTTAAATGGAGGGGGGGCAGGAGAGACCCAGTACTTC
cdr3_aa: CASSLNGGGAGETQYF
v_call: TRBV7-3
j_call: TRBJ2-5
d_call: NA
clone_size: NA

cdr3_nt: TGCGCCAGCAGCTTAGGCGACAGAAATGAGCAGTTCTTC
cdr3_aa: CASSLGDRNEQFF
v_call: TRBV5-1
j_call: TRBJ2-1
d_call: NA
clone_size: NA

cdr3_nt: TGTGCCAGCAGGGGGCAGGGGTCTTATAATTCACCCCTCCACTTT
cdr3_aa: CASRGQGSYNSPLHF
v_call: TRBV28
j_call: TRBJ1-6
d_call: NA
clone_size: NA

cdr3_nt: TGTGCCAGTAAGACAGGGCTAGGGGAAAAACTGTTTTTT
cdr3_aa: CASKTGLGEKLFF
v_call: TRBV19
j_call: TRBJ1-4
d_call: TRBD1
clone_size: NA

cdr3_nt: TGCGCCAGCAGCTTGGCCAACGGGATGACAGATACGCAGTATTTT
cdr3_aa: CASSLANGMTDTQYF
v_call: TRBV5-1
j_call: TRBJ2-3
d_call: NA
clone_size: NA

cdr3_nt: TGTGCCAGCAAACTAGCGGGAGGAAAGGAGACCCAGTACTTC
cdr3_aa: CASKLAGGKETQYF
v_call: TRBV5-4
j_call: TRBJ2-5
d_call: TRBD2
clone_size: once

cdr3_nt: TGTGCCAGCAGCACTAGCGGGCGCACAGATACGCAGTATTTT
cdr3_aa: CASSTSGRTDTQYF
v_call: TRBV9
j_call: TRBJ2-3
d_call: TRBD2
clone_size: once

cdr3_nt: TGTGCTAGTGGTTTGGTAAACAGGGTTGGAGGCGGGGAGCTGTTTTTT
cdr3_aa: CASGLVNRVGGGELFF
v_call: TRBV12-5
j_call: TRBJ2-2
d_call: NA
clone_size: NA

cdr3_nt: TGTGCCAGCAGCTTGGTGAGCGGGATATGGACAGATACGCAGTATTTT
cdr3_aa: CASSLVSGIWTDTQYF
v_call: TRBV5-6
j_call: TRBJ2-3
d_call: TRBD2
clone_size: NA

cdr3_nt: TGTGCCAGTAGTCCTTCAACAGGGGAAGTTACTGAAGCTTTCTTT
cdr3_aa: CASSPSTGEVTEAFF
v_call: TRBV19
j_call: TRBJ1-1
d_call: TRBD1
clone_size: NA

cdr3_nt: TGTGCCAGCAGCTATTGGACAGGGGAAGGCTCCTACGAGCAGTACTTC
cdr3_aa: CASSYWTGEGSYEQYF
v_call: TRBV11-1
j_call: TRBJ2-7
d_call: TRBD1
clone_size: NA